This T cell receptor (beta chain) was captured in a study of cytomegalovirus exposure and HLA in healthy donors. Healthy bone marrow donors made up the donor group. Looked up from germline, CDR1 is GTSNPN and CDR2 is SVGIG (reference sequence). J was trimmed by 0 bases and V by 6 bases; bases with no gene match: 11. The length of the CDR3 is 16 residues. It was with 60 Vbeta and 13 Jbeta primers that the PCR ran. Repertoires were generated with immunoSEQ multiplex PCR, while TCRdb's copy carries only in-frame clones and drops some. Recorded for this sample: about 160,000 clones. In the case of this clone: Its antigen is not identified.

Overall study findings and caveats: Later findings reportedly placed an Asian-associated ancestry cluster below the roughly 730-donor mean for N-insertions.

The receptor's source is a woman aged 60-75 years in good health and CMV-seronegative. The rearrangement joins TRBV30 to TRBJ1-3; 7 nucleotides match TRBD1. Sequenced: PBMCs. This chain's CDR3 is CACWSGTDFSGNTIYF. The CDR3 nucleotides are TGTGCCTGCTGGTCCGGGACAGATTTCTCTGGAAACACCATATATTTT.